This T cell receptor beta chain was recovered during a study of type 1 regulatory T cells. Across the whole study: This in vitro CD4 product, T-allo10, is enriched for Tr1 cells and alloantigen-specific.

A note on this clonotype: A junction end diverges from the germline sequence, so it may reflect a read error.

This CDR3 has 17 amino acids. The germline gives CDR1 SGHTA, CDR2 FQGNSA. One entry per CDR3 protein, called by TCRdb with MiXCR from the reads. This table has about 97,000 distinct CDR3 sequences, around 30% appearing once. The clonotype originates from a human donor in good health. The sequencing input was CD4+ T cells, either the whole sample or a sorted fraction (not recorded which). The chain links TRBV7-2 to TRBJ2-7; 11 bases map to TRBD2. The CDR3 sequence is CGSSLGSSGRAGYEQYF. DNA for the CDR3: TGTGGCAGCAGCTTAGGGAGTAGCGGGAGGGCCGGCTACGAGCAGTACTTC.